This TCR beta chain was found in a study of CD8+ T cells in alopecia areata. Germline values: CDR1 SSHAT, CDR2 FNYEAQ (reference sequence). This CDR3 spans 14 amino acids. Treatment described: oral pan-JAK inhibitor, 5-10 mg twice daily. RNA was extracted and reverse transcribed into cDNA as the sequencing template. This table comes from immunoSEQ multiplex PCR, and its TCRdb copy is limited to in-frame clones, with some not included. The sample yields about 140,000 clones, about 88% seen once. Note on this clone: One junction end does not reproduce the germline sequence, and a read error may be involved.

The material was CD8+ T cells sorted from blood, obtained at week 4, from a patient treated with tofacitinib. V usage is TRBV7-7 and J usage is TRBJ2-1, with 7 bases identical to TRBD2. This receptor was obtained from a human donor with alopecia areata. The DNA of the CDR3 is TGTGCTAGCAGCTGGGGGGGTACCCTCAATGAGCAGTTCTTC. As protein: CASSWGGTLNEQFF. The complete variable domain, with remaining parts taken from reference TRBV7-7 and TRBJ2-1, reads GAGVSQSPRYKVTKRGQDVTLRCDPISSHATLYWYQQALGQGPEFLTYFNYEAQPDKSGLPSDRFSAERPEGSISTLTIQRTEQRDSAMYRCASSWGGTLNEQFFGPGTRLTVL.